One and the same sample provided the 21 T cell receptor beta chains below, sequenced in a study of blood T cells in healthy people across ages. Through a sample-barcoded 5' primer and a J-beta primer mix, a second PCR was run for 7 to 11 cycles. TCRdb ran MiXCR on the 5' RACE reads and lists one entry per CDR3 protein. The sample lists 1.5 million to 2 million distinct CDR3 sequences; less than 50% were seen once. Material: blood. These receptors all come from a woman aged 40-49 years in good health.

The chain has TRBV9 and TRBJ2-1; 8 bases fit TRBD2. CDR3 length: 15 amino acids. Germline trimming cut 1 base from V and 7 bases from J; bases unmatched to any gene: 7. CDR1 is SGDLS, CDR2 YYNGEE, per germline. CDR3 residues: CASSVFSGAWNEQFF. The CDR3 region has the DNA TGTGCCAGCAGCGTATTTAGCGGGGCTTGGAATGAGCAGTTCTTC. The full variable domain, with the rest looked up from reference TRBV9 and TRBJ2-1, is DSGVTQTPKHLITATGQRVTLRCSPRSGDLSVYWYQQSLDQGLQFLIQYYNGEERAKGNILERFSAQQFPDLHSELNLSSLELGDSALYFCASSVFSGAWNEQFFGPGTRLTVL.

This clonotype is a singleton in its sample. The chain uses TRBV9 and TRBJ2-5; 11 nucleotides agree with TRBD2. The CDR3 runs 15 residues. Germline values: CDR1 SGDLS, CDR2 YYNGEE. The junction had 14 bases not matched to a gene; V was cut back by 5 bases and J by 11 bases. The CDR3 loop reads CASSPTSGVRNEQYF. CDR3 DNA sequence: TGTGCCAGCAGTCCGACTAGCGGGGTGCGGAATGAGCAGTACTTC. Complete variable domain (other parts from reference TRBV9 and TRBJ2-5): DSGVTQTPKHLITATGQRVTLRCSPRSGDLSVYWYQQSLDQGLQFLIQYYNGEERAKGNILERFSAQQFPDLHSELNLSSLELGDSALYFCASSPTSGVRNEQYFGPGTRLLVL.

The gene calls are TRBV4-3 and TRBJ1-6; TRBD1 is a possible D gene (5 bases). Trimming took off 0 bases at V and 5 bases at J, with 8 bases between the two ends. The CDR3 loop spans 15 amino acids. CDR1 LGHNA and CDR2 YSLEER come from the germline V gene. For the CDR3, the DNA is TGCGCCAGCAGCCAAGATGCGACAGATAATTCACCCCTCCACTTT. Its protein is CASSQDATDNSPLHF.

This sequence joins TRBV6-2 or TRBV6-3 and TRBJ2-1; 12 positions agree with TRBD2. After removal of 8 bases from V and 5 bases from J, the junction contained 13 bases not matched to a gene. Germline loops: CDR1 MNHEY, CDR2 SVGEGT. The CDR3 loop spans 17 amino acids. CDR3 protein: CASHKLAGGRYDNEQFF. As DNA, the CDR3 is TGTGCCAGCCACAAGCTAGCGGGGGGGCGTTATGACAATGAGCAGTTCTTC.

V gene TRBV18 combines with J gene TRBJ1-6; D ambiguous. The CDR3 covers 18 residues. The V and J ends lost 6 bases and 6 bases respectively, with 24 bases between them. The germline V gene has CDR1 KGHSH and CDR2 LQKENI. For the CDR3, the DNA is TGTGCCAGCTCGGCCATTCGGGGTTTGTCGGTGCGTAATTCACCCCTCCACTTT. Amino acid sequence: CASSAIRGLSVRNSPLHF.

V and J are TRBV7-9 and TRBJ2-3, with no clear D. Germline V gene sequence: CDR1 SEHNR, CDR2 FQNEAQ (reference sequence). The CDR3 contains 16 residues. The ends were cut back, 4 bases at V and 7 bases at J, with 21 bases in the middle. The CDR3 here is CASSSDFRPRVNTQYF. DNA of the CDR3: TGTGCCAGCAGCTCAGACTTCCGTCCCCGAGTGAATACGCAGTATTTT.

V and J are TRBV11-2 and TRBJ2-1; unclear D gene. Trimming left V 4 bases short and J 2 bases short, with 18 bases between. The length of the CDR3 is 17 residues. Germline V gene sequence: CDR1 SGHAT, CDR2 FQNNGV. The CDR3 loop reads CASSYLRRGITYNEQFF. For the CDR3, the DNA is TGTGCCAGCAGCTACCTCAGGAGAGGCATTACCTACAATGAGCAGTTCTTC. The variable domain in full, completed from reference TRBV11-2 and TRBJ2-1, reads EAGVAQSPRYKIIEKRQSVAFWCNPISGHATLYWYQQILGQGPKLLIQFQNNGVVDDSQLPKDRFSAERLKGVDSTLKIQPAKLEDSAVYLCASSYLRRGITYNEQFFGPGTRLTVL.

V gene TRBV7-2 combines with J gene TRBJ2-5, with D possibly matching TRBD1 (6 bases). The J call may be incorrect, as the DNA end agrees better with TRBJ2-1. Germline loops: CDR1 SGHTA, CDR2 FQGNSA. CDR3 length: 14 residues. The CDR3 bases are TGTGCCAGCAGCTTAGAGACAGGCGCAGAGACCCAGTTCTTC. Its protein product is CASSLETGAETQFF.

The chain joins TRBV24-1 to TRBJ2-1, with D unresolved. With 4 bases removed from V and 9 bases from J, the gap between germline ends came to 12 bases. Germline V gives CDR1 KGHDR, CDR2 SFDVKD. This CDR3 is 13 amino acids long. The CDR3 region is CATSDPTRAEQFF. The CDR3 DNA reads TGTGCCACCAGTGACCCGACTCGGGCTGAGCAGTTCTTC.

This clonotype was observed a handful of times. The J gene is TRBJ2-3, the V gene TRBV10-2, with D possibly matching TRBD1 (5 bases). Trimming took off 0 bases at V and 4 bases at J, with 20 bases between the two ends. The CDR3 contains 18 residues. From germline, CDR1 is WSHSY and CDR2 SAAADI. The CDR3 sequence is CASSESTPYGHTADTQYF. The DNA of the CDR3 is TGCGCCAGCAGTGAGTCGACGCCCTACGGACACACGGCAGATACGCAGTATTTT.

The chain links TRBV28 to TRBJ2-5, with 9 bases fitting TRBD1. The germline gives CDR1 MDHEN, CDR2 SYDVKM. The V segment lost 4 bases and the J segment 1 base; nucleotides outside the gene matches: 7. The CDR3 spans 16 residues. The CDR3 DNA follows: TGTGCCAGCAGTTCTAGGGACAGGGCCTCCCAAGAGACCCAGTACTTC. Its translation is CASSSRDRASQETQYF.

This sequence joins TRBV12-3 or TRBV12-4 and TRBJ2-5; D is possibly TRBD1 or TRBD2 (5 bases each). This CDR3 has 17 amino acids. V was shortened by 2 bases and J by 2 bases, with 18 bases between the two germline ends. The CDR3 sequence: CASSLHVLGGSQETQYF. The CDR3 nucleotides read TGTGCCAGCAGTTTACATGTCCTTGGGGGTTCTCAAGAGACCCAGTACTTC.

The chain carries TRBV12-3 or TRBV12-4 and TRBJ1-2, with TRBD1 as a possible D gene (6 bases). V lost 5 bases, J lost 6 bases, and 10 bases lay in between. The CDR3 consists of 12 residues. CDR3 sequence reads: CASSQGSDGYTF. CDR3 in DNA: TGTGCCAGCAGTCAGGGGAGCGATGGCTACACCTTC.

As to this clonotype: The junction differs from germline at one of its ends, possibly a read error. The chain carries TRBV27 and TRBJ2-7, with 9 positions matching TRBD1. The length of the CDR3 is 14 residues. The germline V gene has CDR1 MNHEY and CDR2 SMNVEV (reference sequence). The DNA of the CDR3 is TGTGCCCGCAGTCCAACAGGGGGCGGCTCTGAGCAGTACTTC. Amino acids: CARSPTGGGSEQYF.

The rearrangement joins TRBV28 to TRBJ1-5; 7 positions agree with TRBD1. J lost 0 bases, V lost 3 bases, and 11 bases had no gene match. The CDR3 is made up of 18 amino acids. CDR1 is MDHEN and CDR2 is SYDVKM in the germline V gene. In DNA form, the CDR3 reads TGTGCCAGCAGTTTTGGCCCGGGACAGAGTTATAGCAATCAGCCCCAGCATTTT. It is translated as CASSFGPGQSYSNQPQHF. Looking up the rest from reference TRBV28 and TRBJ1-5 gives the full variable domain: DVKVTQSSRYLVKRTGEKVFLECVQDMDHENMFWYRQDPGLGLRLIYFSYDVKMKEKGDIPEGYSVSREKKERFSLILESASTNQTSMYLCASSFGPGQSYSNQPQHFGDGTRLSIL.

The rearrangement links TRBV6-5 to TRBJ2-3; maybe TRBD2 (5 bases). CDR1 and CDR2 (germline): MNHEY, SVGAGI. Trimming removed 6 bases from V and 4 bases from J, with 14 bases in between. This CDR3 is 14 amino acids long. CDR3 nucleotides: TGTGCCAGCAGCCCGGGGTTTGGTGCAGATACGCAGTATTTT. Translation gives CASSPGFGADTQYF.

V gene TRBV6-1 combines with J gene TRBJ1-5; a weak D match, TRBD1 (6 bases). CDR1 and CDR2 from the germline V gene are MNHNS and SASEGT. The CDR3 contains 16 residues. Trimming cost V 6 bases and J 0 bases, with 15 bases left between them. The CDR3 coding sequence is TGTGCCAGCAGATCCCGGACAGAGATTAGCAATCAGCCCCAGCATTTT. It codes for CASRSRTEISNQPQHF.

The chain employs TRBV7-3 and TRBJ2-5; possibly TRBD1 or TRBD2 for D (6 bases each). Germline V gene sequence: CDR1 SGHTA, CDR2 FQGTGA. V was shortened by 5 bases and J by 1 base, with 17 bases between the two germline ends. This CDR3 comprises 16 residues. The chain's CDR3 is CASSKRGVGSQETQYF. For the CDR3, the DNA is TGTGCCAGCAGCAAAAGGGGGGTCGGGAGCCAAGAGACCCAGTACTTC. The variable domain in full, with the rest retrieved from reference TRBV7-3 and TRBJ2-5, is GAGVSQTPSNKVTEKGKYVELRCDPISGHTALYWYRQSLGQGPEFLIYFQGTGAADDSGLPNDRFFAVRPEGSVSTLKIQRTERGDSAVYLCASSKRGVGSQETQYFGPGTRLLVL.

This chain uses TRBV4-3 with TRBJ2-5, with D hard to call. V was pared by 1 base and J by 5 bases, with 11 bases between. CDR3 size: 14 residues. From germline, CDR1 is LGHNA and CDR2 YSLEER. The CDR3, as DNA: TGCGCCAGCAGCCAAGGGGAATTAGACGAGACCCAGTACTTC. Protein product: CASSQGELDETQYF.

The chain links TRBV7-2 to TRBJ1-5, with 8 bases aligning to TRBD1. CDR1 and CDR2 (germline): SGHTA, FQGNSA. The ends lost 5 bases at V and 5 bases at J; junction bases unmatched: 14. The CDR3 is made up of 17 amino acids. The CDR3 loop is CASSLWRAGGQDQPQHF. CDR3 bases: TGTGCCAGCAGCCTCTGGAGGGCAGGGGGCCAGGATCAGCCCCAGCATTTT.

This sequence joins TRBV28 and TRBJ2-7; D is perhaps TRBD1 or TRBD2 (5 bases each). V lost 3 bases and J 0 bases, leaving 9 bases between the germline ends. This CDR3 has 14 residues. Germline assignment: CDR1 MDHEN and CDR2 SYDVKM. CDR3 DNA sequence: TGTGCCAGCAGTTTGGGACGGCCCTCCTACGAGCAGTACTTC. Protein: CASSLGRPSYEQYF.